A selection of T cell receptor beta chains follows, all from one sample in a study of beta chain features in type 1 diabetes. Generated by immunoSEQ multiplex PCR, the TCRdb table keeps only in-frame clones and is missing some. The repertoire holds 150,000 to 190,000 clones, with 7.5% to 10% as singletons. Sequenced input: central memory CD4+ T cells from blood. All receptors derive from a man aged 18 to 30 in good health. Both conserved end residues are part of each CDR3. D genes are given only for firm matches. The size field is filled for only some rows; it gives once, few, many or a size class.

V: TRBV28
D: TRBD1
size: .
J: TRBJ1-1
DNA: TGTGCCAGCAGGGAAGACAGGGGGCATCGGGGGACTGAAGCTTTCTTT
CDR3: CASREDRGHRGTEAFF

V: TRBV27
D: TRBD1
size: many
J: TRBJ1-1
DNA: TGTGCCAGCAGTATCCCCGGGACAGGGGGCCTGAACACTGAAGCTTTCTTT
CDR3: CASSIPGTGGLNTEAFF

V: TRBV15
D: TRBD2
size: few
J: TRBJ2-3
DNA: TGTGCCGCCGCAAGCGGGAACGCCGGTTTTGATACGCAGTATTTT
CDR3: CAAASGNAGFDTQYF

V: TRBV28
D: TRBD1
size: .
J: TRBJ1-3
DNA: TGTGCCAGCAGTTTGGACAGGGCGAACACCATATATTTT
CDR3: CASSLDRANTIYF

V: TRBV25-1
D: .
size: many
J: TRBJ1-4
DNA: TGTGCCAGCAGTGATCGTTATGAAAAACTGTTTTTT
CDR3: CASSDRYEKLFF

V: TRBV7-2
D: .
size: many
J: TRBJ2-3
DNA: TGTGCCAGCAGCAACCGGCGGGACGGCACAGATACGCAGTATTTT
CDR3: CASSNRRDGTDTQYF

V: TRBV7-2
D: TRBD2
size: .
J: TRBJ2-1
DNA: TGTGCCAGCAGCCTCCTGCCAGGGAGGGGACGTCATGAGCAGTTCTTC
CDR3: CASSLLPGRGRHEQFF

V: TRBV28
D: .
size: .
J: TRBJ1-2
DNA: TGTGCCAGCAGTTTGCGGGGGTTGGATGGCTACACCTTC
CDR3: CASSLRGLDGYTF

V: TRBV7-2
D: TRBD1
size: few
J: TRBJ1-2
DNA: TGTGCCAGCAGCTTAGCGTCCGGGACAGATAACTATGGCTACACCTTC
CDR3: CASSLASGTDNYGYTF

V: TRBV27
D: .
size: many
J: TRBJ1-1
DNA: TGTGCCAGCAGTGGATTCGGACAGAACACTGAAGCTTTCTTT
CDR3: CASSGFGQNTEAFF

V: TRBV29-1
D: TRBD2
size: few
J: TRBJ2-3
DNA: TGCACCACTACCGGGCTAGCGGGGACAGATACGCAGTATTTT
CDR3: CTTTGLAGTDTQYF

V: TRBV7-2
D: TRBD1
size: few
J: TRBJ1-1
DNA: TGTGCCAGCAGCAGTCACAGGGGACTGGGTTCAGAAGCTTTCTTT
CDR3: CASSSHRGLGSEAFF

V: TRBV11-1
D: .
size: .
J: TRBJ1-1
DNA: TGTGCCAGCAGCTTGCAGGGTAACACTGAAGCTTTCTTT
CDR3: CASSLQGNTEAFF

V: TRBV5-8
D: .
size: .
J: TRBJ2-7
DNA: TGTGCCAGCAGCTTGCTAGGGGAATCGACCTACGAGCAGTACTTC
CDR3: CASSLLGESTYEQYF

V: TRBV7-2
D: .
size: many
J: TRBJ2-5
DNA: TGTGCCAGCAGCCTCGGGAGCGCCCAGTACTTC
CDR3: CASSLGSAQYF

V: TRBV6-1
D: TRBD2
size: few
J: TRBJ2-7
DNA: TGTGCCAGCAGTGAATTCCGGCGGGAGGAGGACGAGCAGTACTTC
CDR3: CASSEFRREEDEQYF

V: TRBV28
D: .
size: .
J: TRBJ1-1
DNA: TGTGCCAGCAGTGCCCCCAGGGTGGGTGCTTTCTTT
CDR3: CASSAPRVGAFF

V: TRBV7-3
D: .
size: .
J: TRBJ1-3
DNA: TGTGCCAGCAGCTTAGCCGGCGGGTCCTCTGGAAACACCATATATTTT
CDR3: CASSLAGGSSGNTIYF

V: TRBV6-5
D: TRBD1
size: few
J: TRBJ1-2
DNA: TGTGCCAGCAAACGGGACAGGGGTTACTATGGCTACACCTTC
CDR3: CASKRDRGYYGYTF

V: TRBV29-1
D: TRBD1
size: few
J: TRBJ2-7
DNA: TGCAGCGTGCGAAAGGGACAGGGGGGCTCCGAGCAGTACTTC
CDR3: CSVRKGQGGSEQYF

V: TRBV27
D: TRBD2
size: .
J: TRBJ2-4
DNA: TGTGCCAGCAGTGTTATAGCGGGAGGGCGGGGAAACATTCAGTACTTC
CDR3: CASSVIAGGRGNIQYF

V: TRBV5-4
D: TRBD2
size: many
J: TRBJ2-1
DNA: TGTGCCAGCAGCCGATCGGGACTAGCGGGCTACAATGAGCAGTTCTTC
CDR3: CASSRSGLAGYNEQFF

V: TRBV7-2
D: .
size: few
J: TRBJ2-5
DNA: TGTGCCAGCAGCTTGATGGGACACCACCAAGAGACCCAGTACTTC
CDR3: CASSLMGHHQETQYF

V: TRBV5-4
D: .
size: .
J: TRBJ1-4
DNA: TGTGCCAGCAGCTCGGGTGGGGCATCTAATGAAAAACTGTTTTTT
CDR3: CASSSGGASNEKLFF

V: TRBV6-6
D: TRBD2
size: .
J: TRBJ2-1
DNA: TGTGCCAGCAGTTACGTCGCGGGAGGGTACAATGAGCAGTTCTTC
CDR3: CASSYVAGGYNEQFF

V: TRBV6-5
D: .
size: .
J: TRBJ1-5
DNA: TGTGCCAGTTGGACAAATAATCAGCCCCAGCATTTT
CDR3: CASWTNNQPQHF

V: TRBV18
D: .
size: few
J: TRBJ2-5
DNA: TGTGCCAGCTCAGAACGGGCTGTAGCGCGCCAAGAGACCCAGTACTTC
CDR3: CASSERAVARQETQYF

V: TRBV2
D: TRBD1
size: .
J: TRBJ2-6
DNA: TGTGCCAGCAGACAGGGGTCGTTGAGCTCTGGGGCCAACGTCCTGACTTTC
CDR3: CASRQGSLSSGANVLTF

V: TRBV6-1
D: TRBD1
size: .
J: TRBJ1-4
DNA: TGTGCCGCGGCGGCCGGGACAGGGGGCGAAAAACTGTTTTTT
CDR3: CAAAAGTGGEKLFF

V: TRBV4-2
D: .
size: .
J: TRBJ2-7
DNA: TGTGCCAGCAGCCAAGGGGGTGAGGGCTCCTACGAGCAGTACTTC
CDR3: CASSQGGEGSYEQYF

V: TRBV30
D: TRBD2
size: few
J: TRBJ2-2
DNA: TGTGCCTGGACCGTAGCGGGAGGCACCGGGGAGCTGTTTTTT
CDR3: CAWTVAGGTGELFF

V: TRBV7-2
D: .
size: few
J: TRBJ1-3
DNA: TGTGCCAGCAGCCTAGAGGGGACAAACTCTGGAAACACCATATATTTT
CDR3: CASSLEGTNSGNTIYF

V: TRBV28
D: TRBD1
size: few
J: TRBJ1-5
DNA: TGTGCCAGCAGTCCGACGAAGATCGGGACAGGGTATAATCAGCCCCAGCATTTT
CDR3: CASSPTKIGTGYNQPQHF

V: TRBV2
D: .
size: few
J: TRBJ2-2
DNA: TGTGCCAGCCTTTGGGACACAAACACCGGGGAGCTGTTTTTT
CDR3: CASLWDTNTGELFF

V: TRBV18
D: .
size: many
J: TRBJ2-6
DNA: TGTGCCAGCTCACCACCTAGCTCTGGGGCCAACGTCCTGACTTTC
CDR3: CASSPPSSGANVLTF

V: TRBV28
D: TRBD2
size: .
J: TRBJ2-7
DNA: TGTGCCAGCCGGGGGGCCTACGAGCAGTACTTC
CDR3: CASRGAYEQYF

V: TRBV7-9
D: TRBD2
size: .
J: TRBJ2-2
DNA: TGTGCCAGCAGCTTAAGCGGGAGGGGCACCGGGGAGCTGTTTTTT
CDR3: CASSLSGRGTGELFF

V: TRBV28
D: .
size: .
J: TRBJ1-2
DNA: TGTGCCAGCAGCTCGAACACGGGGGTTGGCTACACCTTC
CDR3: CASSSNTGVGYTF

V: TRBV9
D: TRBD1
size: .
J: TRBJ1-1
DNA: TGTGCCAGCAGCCCACTAAACAGGGGAGCTTTCTTT
CDR3: CASSPLNRGAFF

V: TRBV4-1
D: TRBD1
size: .
J: TRBJ1-2
DNA: TGCGCCAGCAGCTCCGGGACAGGGCGGCGACTCTATGGCTACACCTTC
CDR3: CASSSGTGRRLYGYTF

V: TRBV18
D: .
size: many
J: TRBJ1-4
DNA: TGTGCCAGCTCGCCCCTCGGGTCGGGTGAAAAACTGTTTTTT
CDR3: CASSPLGSGEKLFF

V: TRBV7-2
D: .
size: .
J: TRBJ2-1
DNA: TGTGCCAGCAGCTTGACGCGAGGCTCCTACAATGAGCAGTTCTTC
CDR3: CASSLTRGSYNEQFF

V: TRBV7-2
D: .
size: few
J: TRBJ2-5
DNA: TGTGCCAGCAGCTTAAGGGCCAGGGAAGAGACCCAGTACTTC
CDR3: CASSLRAREETQYF